The subject of this entry is one TCR beta chain. The antigen remains undetermined. The entry originates in a study of T cell responses to AZD1222 COVID-19 vaccine. General study findings and limits: With two AZD1222 doses given, Spike-specific TCR breadth and depth both rose.

Here immunoSEQ multiplex PCR was the method, and the copy in TCRdb shows in-frame clones only, minus some. Seen here are 100,000 to 150,000 clones, 87% observed once, and the top ten hold roughly a tenth. This sample comprised peripheral blood, obtained on day 0 of AZD1222 vaccination. The receptor was derived from an adult in good health.

The CDR3 spells CASRVAVMNTGELFF. In nucleotides, the CDR3 is TGTGCCAGCAGGGTAGCGGTAATGAACACCGGGGAGCTGTTTTTT. V and J are TRBV7-9 and TRBJ2-2; D might be TRBD2 (6 bases). The germline V and J ends were trimmed by 6 bases and 1 base, with 12 bases remaining between them. Germline CDR1 reads SEHNR; CDR2 reads FQNEAQ (reference sequence). The CDR3 length is 15 residues.